Below are 16 T cell receptor beta chains sequenced from a single sample in a study of a mutant IDH1 vaccine in newly diagnosed glioma. Specified time point: week 5, during vaccination. Each dose delivered 300 ug of mutant IDH1 20-mer peptide subcutaneously with imiquimod. Their antigen targets remain unknown. The table came from immunoSEQ multiplex PCR; TCRdb's copy has only in-frame clones and leaves some out. The sample gives 40,000 to 50,000 clones, roughly 85% of which show up once; 1.5% to 2% is in the top ten. The sample consisted of PBMCs, taken from a glioma patient whose treatment included an IDH1 peptide vaccine. These receptors all stem from a man between 35 and 55 years old with glioma.

This clone was seen only a few times. The rearrangement uses TRBV4-2 and TRBJ2-5; TRBD2 might be the D (6 bases). V lost 1 base and J lost 2, with 11 bases in between. This CDR3 has 15 amino acids. Germline V CDR1 and CDR2: LGHNA, YNFKEQ. DNA for the CDR3: TGTGCCAGCAGCCAAGTTTTAGCGGTACAAGAGACCCAGTACTTC. Translating gives CASSQVLAVQETQYF.

The chain uses TRBV6-5 and TRBJ2-5; perhaps TRBD1 as D (6 bases). In germline, CDR1 is MNHEY, CDR2 SVGAGI. The CDR3 length is 15 residues. V was pared by 2 bases and J by 2 bases, with 12 bases between. The CDR3 bases are TGTGCCAGCAGTTACAGGGGGATTTTGCAAGAGACCCAGTACTTC. Its protein product is CASSYRGILQETQYF.

V gene TRBV7-2 combines with J gene TRBJ2-7; the match to TRBD2 covers 8 bases. CDR1 is SGHTA, CDR2 FQGNSA, per germline. Unmatched junction bases numbered 3, after V lost 0 bases and J lost 2 bases. CDR3 size: 15 residues. The CDR3 here is CASSLAAGVPYEQYF. DNA of the CDR3: TGTGCCAGCAGCTTAGCAGCGGGAGTCCCCTACGAGCAGTACTTC.

This clone was seen only a few times. The chain carries TRBV4-2 and TRBJ2-4, with 8 nucleotides matching TRBD1. Germline CDR1 LGHNA, CDR2 YNFKEQ. The CDR3 covers 17 residues. Trimming removed 0 bases from V and 0 bases from J; junction bases left unmatched: 4. The CDR3 sequence is CASSQETGGIAKNIQYF. The CDR3 DNA sequence: TGTGCCAGCAGCCAAGAAACAGGGGGAATAGCCAAAAACATTCAGTACTTC.

The V gene is TRBV19, the J gene TRBJ2-1, with 9 nucleotides matching TRBD2. The CDR3 consists of 14 residues. Germline trimming cut 5 bases from V and 3 bases from J; bases unmatched to any gene: 2. CDR1 and CDR2 (germline): LNHDA, SQIVND (reference sequence). The CDR3, as DNA: TGTGCCAGTAGTGCTAGCGGGGTCTACAATGAGCAGTTCTTC. Translated, it gives CASSASGVYNEQFF.

V is TRBV11-2 and J is TRBJ2-7; no firm D call. Germline-derived CDR1 and CDR2 are SGHAT and FQNNGV. The CDR3 has 13 residues. V lost 8 bases to trimming and J lost 7 bases, with 18 bases between them. This CDR3 reads CASGEWDEEEQYF. The CDR3, as DNA: TGTGCCAGCGGCGAGTGGGATGAGGAGGAGCAGTACTTC.

This chain uses TRBV7-9 with TRBJ2-7, with D perhaps TRBD2 (6 bases). Per germline, CDR1 SEHNR and CDR2 FQNEAQ (reference sequence). The V end lost 5 bases, the J end lost 2 bases, and 13 bases lay between the germline ends. The CDR3 has 14 amino acids. CDR3 protein: CASSHRDFPYEQYF. The CDR3 DNA follows: TGTGCCAGCAGCCATAGGGACTTCCCCTACGAGCAGTACTTC. The variable domain in full, with the rest retrieved from reference TRBV7-9 and TRBJ2-7, is DTGVSQNPRHKITKRGQNVTFRCDPISEHNRLYWYRQTLGQGPEFLTYFQNEAQLEKSRLLSDRFSAERPKGSFSTLEIQRTEQGDSAMYLCASSHRDFPYEQYFGPGTRLTVT.

This chain uses TRBV5-1 with TRBJ2-6, with D unclear. The length of the CDR3 is 15 residues. V was pared by 0 bases and J by 4 bases, with 8 bases between. Germline CDR1 is SGHRS and CDR2 is YFSETQ. The CDR3 here is CASSLDVSGANVLTF. The DNA of the CDR3 is TGCGCCAGCAGCTTGGACGTATCCGGGGCCAACGTCCTGACTTTC.

Details on this clone: The germline gene is not matched at one end of the junction; a read error may be the cause. The chain is built from TRBV20-1 and TRBJ2-7, with D perhaps TRBD2 (6 bases). CDR3 length equals 11 residues. Germline V gives CDR1 DFQATT, CDR2 SNEGSKA (reference sequence). The DNA for the CDR3 is TGCAGTGCTAGTCCCCCGGGGGACTTCAAATTC. Its protein is CSASPPGDFKF.

This chain links TRBV19 with TRBJ2-4, with no clear D. With 5 bases removed from V and 6 bases from J, the gap between germline ends came to 17 bases. The V gene's germline CDR1 is LNHDA and CDR2 SQIVND (reference sequence). The CDR3 runs 15 residues. This chain's CDR3 is CASSQTTGLRNIQYF. The CDR3 DNA is TGTGCCAGTAGTCAAACCACCGGGCTTAGAAACATTCAGTACTTC.

The V and J genes are TRBV12-5 and TRBJ1-1, with 8 bases that match TRBD1. Losses at the gene ends were 6 bases for V and 4 bases for J; bases not matched to a gene: 13. CDR1 and CDR2 from the germline V gene are LGHNT and FRNRAP. This CDR3 contains 16 residues. In DNA form, the CDR3 reads TGTGCTAGTGGCCGAACAGGACAGGGTCCTACCACTGAAGCTTTCTTT. Its protein product is CASGRTGQGPTTEAFF.

This chain links TRBV7-9 with TRBJ2-3, with 9 nucleotides matching TRBD2. CDR1 SEHNR and CDR2 FQNEAQ come from the germline V gene (reference sequence). Trimming cost V 6 bases and J 4 bases; bases outside gene matches: 5. The CDR3 loop spans 14 amino acids. As DNA, the CDR3 is TGTGCCAGCAGGCGGGAGGGCACATCAGATACGCAGTATTTT. Encoded protein: CASRREGTSDTQYF.

The chain is built from TRBV6-1 and TRBJ2-3, with D hard to call. Germline CDR1 and CDR2: MNHNS and SASEGT. This CDR3 has 14 amino acids. V lost 7 bases to trimming and J lost 1 base, with 12 bases between them. The CDR3 loop reads CASIISWGTDTQYF. In nucleotides, the CDR3 is TGTGCCAGCATCATAAGTTGGGGCACAGATACGCAGTATTTT.

The chain employs TRBV7-8 and TRBJ2-7; D is uncertain. V was shortened by 5 bases and J by 6 bases, with 14 bases between the two germline ends. The CDR3 has 13 residues. Germline lookup yields CDR1 SGHVS and CDR2 FQNEAQ. CDR3 sequence: CASSPNHRSEQYF. CDR3 in DNA: TGTGCCAGCAGCCCAAACCACCGGAGCGAGCAGTACTTC.

In this sample, this clone turned up a few times. The V and J genes are TRBV6-1 and TRBJ2-7; D unresolved. Germline lookup yields CDR1 MNHNS and CDR2 SASEGT. This CDR3 has 11 amino acids. The germline V and J ends were trimmed by 8 bases and 0 bases, with 5 bases remaining between them. In nucleotides, the CDR3 is TGTGCCAGCGCCAGCTCCTACGAGCAGTACTTC. It is translated as CASASSYEQYF.

The chain combines TRBV7-9 with TRBJ2-7; 8 bases agree with TRBD1. The CDR3 extends over 13 amino acids. CDR1 is SEHNR and CDR2 is FQNEAQ in the germline V gene (reference sequence). The trim removed 5 bases at V and 3 bases at J, leaving 3 bases unmatched. The CDR3 nucleotides are TGTGCCAGCAGCACCACAGGGGGCTACGAGCAGTACTTC. Its translation: CASSTTGGYEQYF.